A single T cell receptor beta chain is shown here with its context. The data derive from a study of blood T cell repertoires in COVID-19. Whole-study context: The United States, Italy and Spain supplied acute and convalescent COVID-19 samples. In each case, the material was cDNA or gDNA derived from T cells, B-cell-depleted T cells, or PBMCs.

Per the original data handling: Researchers report that nucleated cell counts were estimated from reference gene primer amplification. Sequencing was performed with immunoSEQ multiplex PCR; in TCRdb, only in-frame clones are kept and a portion is missing. The V and J calls and clone size were taken over from that table, and D and trimming were inferred from the DNA. The table lists around 270,000 clones, about 85% of them singletons, with about 1% in the top ten. CDR1 is SGHVS and CDR2 is FQNEAQ in the germline V gene. The CDR3 spans 14 residues. V gave up 3 bases and J gave up 8 bases; unmatched junction bases: 6.

This receptor was obtained from a human donor with COVID-19, enrolled during active disease. The donor label of this sample is uncertain. Sequencing used peripheral blood. The chain links TRBV7-8 to TRBJ1-3, with TRBD1 matching 8 bases. CDR3 region: CASSFDRGRDTIYF. The DNA for the CDR3 is TGTGCCAGCAGCTTTGACAGGGGTCGGGACACCATATATTTT.